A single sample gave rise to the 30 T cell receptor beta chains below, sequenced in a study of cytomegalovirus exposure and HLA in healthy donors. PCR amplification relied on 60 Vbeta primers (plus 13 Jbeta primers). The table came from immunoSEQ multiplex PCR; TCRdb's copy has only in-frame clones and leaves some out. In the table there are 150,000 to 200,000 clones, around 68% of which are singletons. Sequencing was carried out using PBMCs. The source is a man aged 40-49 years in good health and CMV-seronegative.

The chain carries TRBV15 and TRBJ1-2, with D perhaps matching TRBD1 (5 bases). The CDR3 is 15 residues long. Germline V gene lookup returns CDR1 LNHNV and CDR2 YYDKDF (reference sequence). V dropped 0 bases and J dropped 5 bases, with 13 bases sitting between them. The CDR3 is CATSREFLDSYGYTF. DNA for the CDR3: TGTGCCACCAGCAGAGAATTTCTCGACAGTTATGGCTACACCTTC.

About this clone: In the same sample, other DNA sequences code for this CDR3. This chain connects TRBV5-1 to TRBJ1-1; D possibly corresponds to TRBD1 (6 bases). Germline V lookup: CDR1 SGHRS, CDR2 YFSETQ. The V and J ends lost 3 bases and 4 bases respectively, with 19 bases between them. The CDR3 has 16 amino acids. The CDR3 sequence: CASSSSPQGGGTEAFF. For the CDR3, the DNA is TGCGCCAGCAGCTCGTCTCCACAGGGTGGAGGCACTGAAGCTTTCTTT.

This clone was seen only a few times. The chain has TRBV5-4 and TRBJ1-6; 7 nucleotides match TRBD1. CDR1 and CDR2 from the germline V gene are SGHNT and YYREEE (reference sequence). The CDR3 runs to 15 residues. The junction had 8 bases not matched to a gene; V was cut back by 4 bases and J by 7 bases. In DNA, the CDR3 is TGTGCCAGCAGCGGGACCGGGACAGAGAATTCACCCCTCCACTTT. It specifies CASSGTGTENSPLHF.

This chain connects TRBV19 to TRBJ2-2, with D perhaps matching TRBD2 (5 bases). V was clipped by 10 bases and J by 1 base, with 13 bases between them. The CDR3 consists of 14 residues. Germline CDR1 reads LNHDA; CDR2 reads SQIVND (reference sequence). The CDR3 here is CATERAQNTGELFF. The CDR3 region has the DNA TGTGCCACTGAGAGGGCCCAGAACACCGGGGAGCTGTTTTTT.

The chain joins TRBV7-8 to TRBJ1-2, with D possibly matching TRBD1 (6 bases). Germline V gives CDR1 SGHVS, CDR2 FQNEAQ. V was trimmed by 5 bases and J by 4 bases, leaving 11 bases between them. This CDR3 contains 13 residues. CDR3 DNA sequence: TGTGCCAGCAGCACAGGACAGTCCTATGGCTACACCTTC. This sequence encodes CASSTGQSYGYTF.

The CDR3: CASTRQSGGPIYGYTF. The DNA for the CDR3 is TGTGCCAGCACCCGTCAGTCAGGGGGCCCCATCTATGGCTACACCTTC. V usage is TRBV5-6 and J usage is TRBJ1-2; 8 bases align to TRBD1. V was clipped by 6 bases and J by 4 bases; unmatched bases: 14. The length of the CDR3 is 16 residues. Germline V gene sequence: CDR1 SGHDT, CDR2 YYEEEE.

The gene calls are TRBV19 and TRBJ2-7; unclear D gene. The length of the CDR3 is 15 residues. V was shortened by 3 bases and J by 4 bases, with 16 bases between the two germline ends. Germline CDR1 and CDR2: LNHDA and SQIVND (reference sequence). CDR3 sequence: CASSMVTVNAYEQYF. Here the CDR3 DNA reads TGTGCCAGTAGTATGGTAACAGTGAACGCTTACGAGCAGTACTTC. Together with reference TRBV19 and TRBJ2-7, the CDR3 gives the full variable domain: DGGITQSPKYLFRKEGQNVTLSCEQNLNHDAMYWYRQDPGQGLRLIYYSQIVNDFQKGDIAEGYSVSREKKESFPLTVTSAQKNPTAFYLCASSMVTVNAYEQYFGPGTRLTVT.

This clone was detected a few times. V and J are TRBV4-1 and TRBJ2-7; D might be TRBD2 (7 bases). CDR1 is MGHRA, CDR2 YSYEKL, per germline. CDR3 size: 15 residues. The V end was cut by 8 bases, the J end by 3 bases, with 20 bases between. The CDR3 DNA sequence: TGCGCCAGCGGGGGGGGCAGGGGCTTCTTCTACGAGCAGTACTTC. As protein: CASGGGRGFFYEQYF.

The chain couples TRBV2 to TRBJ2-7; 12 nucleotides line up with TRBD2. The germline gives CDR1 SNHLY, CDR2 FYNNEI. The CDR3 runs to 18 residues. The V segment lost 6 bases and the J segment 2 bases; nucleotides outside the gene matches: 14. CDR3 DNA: TGTGCCAGCAGGAAAGGACTAGCGGGAATTGACGCCCCCTACGAGCAGTACTTC. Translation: CASRKGLAGIDAPYEQYF.

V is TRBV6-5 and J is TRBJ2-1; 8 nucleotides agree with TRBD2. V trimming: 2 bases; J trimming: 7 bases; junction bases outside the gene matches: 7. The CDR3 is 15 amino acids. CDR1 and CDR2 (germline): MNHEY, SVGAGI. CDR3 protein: CASSYILAEGNEQFF. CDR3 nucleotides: TGTGCCAGCAGTTACATACTAGCGGAGGGGAATGAGCAGTTCTTC.

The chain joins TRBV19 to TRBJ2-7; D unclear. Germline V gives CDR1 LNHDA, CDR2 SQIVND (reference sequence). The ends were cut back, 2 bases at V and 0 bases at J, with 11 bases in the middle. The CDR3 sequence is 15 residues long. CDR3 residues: CASSISQVSSYEQYF. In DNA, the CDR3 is TGTGCCAGTAGTATAAGCCAGGTGAGCTCCTACGAGCAGTACTTC.

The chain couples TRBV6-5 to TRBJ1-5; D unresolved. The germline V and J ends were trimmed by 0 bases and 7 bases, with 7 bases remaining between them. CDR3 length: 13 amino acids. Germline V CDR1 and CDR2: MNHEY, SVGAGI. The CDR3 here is CASSYSVQQPQHF. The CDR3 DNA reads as TGTGCCAGCAGTTACTCAGTACAACAGCCCCAGCATTTT.

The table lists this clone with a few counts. The CDR3 is CASSPWTSGAGYEQYF. CDR3 bases: TGTGCCAGCAGCCCCTGGACTAGCGGGGCTGGATACGAGCAGTACTTC. J is TRBJ2-7 and V is TRBV14; 12 nucleotides line up with TRBD2. CDR1 is SGHDN and CDR2 is FVKESK in the germline V gene. The CDR3 has 16 amino acids. J lost 4 bases, V lost 4 bases, and 8 bases had no gene match.

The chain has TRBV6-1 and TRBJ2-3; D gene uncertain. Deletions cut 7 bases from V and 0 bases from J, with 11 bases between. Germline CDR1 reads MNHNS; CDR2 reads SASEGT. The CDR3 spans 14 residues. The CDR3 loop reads CASIVLSSTDTQYF. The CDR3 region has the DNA TGTGCCAGCATAGTCCTATCTAGCACAGATACGCAGTATTTT.

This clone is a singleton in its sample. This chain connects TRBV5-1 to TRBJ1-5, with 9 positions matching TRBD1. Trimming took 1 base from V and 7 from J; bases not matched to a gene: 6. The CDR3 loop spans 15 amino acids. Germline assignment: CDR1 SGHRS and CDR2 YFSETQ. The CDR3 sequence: CASSLTGGAGQPQHF. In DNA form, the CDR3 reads TGCGCCAGCAGCTTGACAGGGGGCGCGGGCCAGCCCCAGCATTTT. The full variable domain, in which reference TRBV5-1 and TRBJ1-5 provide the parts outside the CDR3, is KAGVTQTPRYLIKTRGQQVTLSCSPISGHRSVSWYQQTPGQGLQFLFEYFSETQRNKGNFPGRFSGRQFSNSRSEMNVSTLELGDSALYLCASSLTGGAGQPQHFGDGTRLSIL.

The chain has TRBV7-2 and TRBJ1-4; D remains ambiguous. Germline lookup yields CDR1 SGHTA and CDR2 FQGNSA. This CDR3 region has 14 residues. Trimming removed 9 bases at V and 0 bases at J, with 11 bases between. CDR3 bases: TGTGCCAGTGCTCTAGATGCAACTAATGAAAAACTGTTTTTT. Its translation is CASALDATNEKLFF.

This chain's CDR3 is CASSPKDRLPDEQYF. The CDR3 coding sequence is TGTGCCAGCTCACCAAAAGACAGGCTCCCGGACGAGCAGTACTTC. J is TRBJ2-7 and V is TRBV18, with D tentatively TRBD1 (6 bases). Per germline, CDR1 KGHSH and CDR2 LQKENI. There are 15 residues in the CDR3. V lost 2 bases, J lost 5 bases, and 16 bases lay in between.

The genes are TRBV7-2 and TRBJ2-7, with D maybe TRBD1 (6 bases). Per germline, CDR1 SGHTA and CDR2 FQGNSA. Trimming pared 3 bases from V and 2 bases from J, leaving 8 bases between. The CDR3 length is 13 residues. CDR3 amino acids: CASSFQGTYEQYF. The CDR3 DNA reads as TGTGCCAGCAGCTTCCAGGGGACCTACGAGCAGTACTTC. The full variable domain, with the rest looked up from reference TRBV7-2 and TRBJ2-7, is GAGVSQSPSNKVTEKGKDVELRCDPISGHTALYWYRQSLGQGLEFLIYFQGNSAPDKSGLPSDRFSAERTGGSVSTLTIQRTQQEDSAVYLCASSFQGTYEQYFGPGTRLTVT.

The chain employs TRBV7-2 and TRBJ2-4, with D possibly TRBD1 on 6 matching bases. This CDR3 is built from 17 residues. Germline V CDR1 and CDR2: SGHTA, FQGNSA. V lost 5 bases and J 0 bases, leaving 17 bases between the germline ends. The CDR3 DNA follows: TGTGCCAGCAGCAACAAGCGGACAGTACTAGCCAAAAACATTCAGTACTTC. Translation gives CASSNKRTVLAKNIQYF. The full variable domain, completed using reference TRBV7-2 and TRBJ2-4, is GAGVSQSPSNKVTEKGKDVELRCDPISGHTALYWYRQSLGQGLEFLIYFQGNSAPDKSGLPSDRFSAERTGGSVSTLTIQRTQQEDSAVYLCASSNKRTVLAKNIQYFGAGTRLSVL.

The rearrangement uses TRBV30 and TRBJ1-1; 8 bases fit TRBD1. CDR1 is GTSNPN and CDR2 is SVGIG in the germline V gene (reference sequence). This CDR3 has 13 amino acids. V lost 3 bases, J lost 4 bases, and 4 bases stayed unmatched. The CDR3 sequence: CAWRNRGTTEAFF. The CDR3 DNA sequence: TGTGCCTGGAGAAACAGGGGGACCACTGAAGCTTTCTTT.

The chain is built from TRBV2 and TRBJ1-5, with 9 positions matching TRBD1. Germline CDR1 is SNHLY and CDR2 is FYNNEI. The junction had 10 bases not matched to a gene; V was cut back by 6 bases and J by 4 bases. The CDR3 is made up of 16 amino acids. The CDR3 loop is CASSSRTGDRNQPQHF. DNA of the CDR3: TGTGCCAGCAGCAGCCGGACAGGGGATCGGAATCAGCCCCAGCATTTT.

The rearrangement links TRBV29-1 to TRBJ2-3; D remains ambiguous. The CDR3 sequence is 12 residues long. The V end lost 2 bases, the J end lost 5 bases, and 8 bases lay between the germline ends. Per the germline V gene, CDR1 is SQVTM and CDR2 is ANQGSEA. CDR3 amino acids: CSVELAKDTQYF. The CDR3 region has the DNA TGCAGCGTTGAACTTGCGAAAGATACGCAGTATTTT.

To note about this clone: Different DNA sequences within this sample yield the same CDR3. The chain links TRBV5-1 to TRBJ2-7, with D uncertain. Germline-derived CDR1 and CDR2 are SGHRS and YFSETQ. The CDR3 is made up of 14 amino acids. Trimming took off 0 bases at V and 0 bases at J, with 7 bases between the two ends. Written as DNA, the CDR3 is TGCGCCAGCAGCTTGGAAGCTACCTCCTACGAGCAGTACTTC. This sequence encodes CASSLEATSYEQYF.

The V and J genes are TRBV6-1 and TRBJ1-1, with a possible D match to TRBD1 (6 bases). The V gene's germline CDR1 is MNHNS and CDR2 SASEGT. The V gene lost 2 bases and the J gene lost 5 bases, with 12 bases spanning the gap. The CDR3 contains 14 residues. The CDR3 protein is CASSEKQGRTEAFF. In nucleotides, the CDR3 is TGTGCCAGCAGTGAAAAACAGGGTAGGACTGAAGCTTTCTTT.

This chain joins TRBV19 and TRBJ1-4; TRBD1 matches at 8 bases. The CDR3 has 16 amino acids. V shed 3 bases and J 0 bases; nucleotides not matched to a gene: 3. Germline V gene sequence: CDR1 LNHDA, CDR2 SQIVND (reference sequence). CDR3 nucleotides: TGTGCCAGTAGTATCCCAGGGGGCTCAACTAATGAAAAACTGTTTTTT. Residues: CASSIPGGSTNEKLFF.

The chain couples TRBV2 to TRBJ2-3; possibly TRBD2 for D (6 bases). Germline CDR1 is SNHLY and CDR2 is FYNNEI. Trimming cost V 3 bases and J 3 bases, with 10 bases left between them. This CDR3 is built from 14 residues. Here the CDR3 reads CASSEPRGTDTQYF. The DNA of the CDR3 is TGTGCCAGCAGTGAGCCCCGGGGGACAGATACGCAGTATTTT.

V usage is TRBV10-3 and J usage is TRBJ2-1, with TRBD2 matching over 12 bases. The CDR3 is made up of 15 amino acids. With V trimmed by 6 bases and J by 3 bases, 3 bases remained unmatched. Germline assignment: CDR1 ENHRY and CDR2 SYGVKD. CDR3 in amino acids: CAISELAGGYNEQFF. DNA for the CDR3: TGTGCCATCAGCGAACTAGCGGGGGGCTACAATGAGCAGTTCTTC.

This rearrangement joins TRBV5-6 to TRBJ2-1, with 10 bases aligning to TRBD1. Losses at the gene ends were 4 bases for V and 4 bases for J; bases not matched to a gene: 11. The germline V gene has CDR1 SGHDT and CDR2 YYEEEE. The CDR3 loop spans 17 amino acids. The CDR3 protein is CASSLFKTGGKYNEQFF. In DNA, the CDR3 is TGTGCCAGCAGCCTCTTCAAGACAGGGGGCAAGTACAATGAGCAGTTCTTC.

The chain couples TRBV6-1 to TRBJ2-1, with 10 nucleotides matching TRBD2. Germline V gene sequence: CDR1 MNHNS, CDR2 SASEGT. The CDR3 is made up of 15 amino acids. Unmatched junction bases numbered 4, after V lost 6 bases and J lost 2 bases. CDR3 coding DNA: TGTGCCAGCAGCCCCCTAGCGGGAGCCTACAATGAGCAGTTCTTC. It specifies CASSPLAGAYNEQFF.

The CDR3 nucleotides are TGTGCCAGCACCCGATCTAGCGGGAGCCAAGAGACCCAGTACTTC. It specifies CASTRSSGSQETQYF. V is TRBV7-9 and J is TRBJ2-5; TRBD2 matches at 10 bases. With 7 bases clipped from V and 1 base from J, the junction kept 6 bases outside the gene matches. Germline V lookup: CDR1 SEHNR, CDR2 FQNEAQ (reference sequence). The CDR3 is 15 amino acids.